A single T cell receptor beta chain is shown here with its context. Seattle patients were enrolled while actively infected and followed longitudinally. The sample belongs to a study of blood T cell repertoires in COVID-19. The overall study: Samples taken during acute and convalescent COVID-19 were collected in the United States, Italy and Spain. From T cells, B-cell-depleted T cells, or PBMCs came the material, which was cDNA or gDNA.

Germline V gene data show CDR1 as LGHNA and CDR2 as YNFKEQ. V was shortened by 3 bases and J by 0 bases, with 9 bases between the two germline ends. This CDR3 is 16 amino acids long. TCRdb's table, derived via immunoSEQ multiplex PCR, lists solely in-frame clones and lacks some. This sample has about 240,000 clones, with roughly nine tenths found just once. The TCR comes from a woman in her fifties or sixties with COVID-19, enrolled during active disease. The sequencing sample was made of peripheral blood. The chain carries TRBV4-2 and TRBJ1-6; D not certain. CDR3 in DNA: TGTGCCAGCAGCCAGGAGACCCTCTCCTATAATTCACCCCTCCACTTT. Its protein is CASSQETLSYNSPLHF.